One and the same sample provided the 14 T cell receptor beta chains below, sequenced in a study of human T cells and chemical hapten exposure (dated by TCRdb to about 2021). The library was obtained by RACE. The run used a NextSeq 500. The public reads were reprocessed in TCRdb via fastp at Q25 and MiXCR, keeping in-frame beta chains. Merged by CDR3 protein, the rows form single entries marked with the most common genes and DNA. The sample yields some 88,000 distinct CDR3 sequences; approximately 11% were counted once. Clones ranked in the top ten supply 2.2% of the sample. Sample time point, as interpreted from the label and publication: patch test 2, 6 weeks after DPC sensitization. The treatment or condition label, read with the paper, signifies: therapeutic diphenylcyclopropenone sensitization with weekly scalp DPC. The specimen was whole blood, collected in connection with sensitization to the hapten diphenylcyclopropenone (DPC). These receptors were obtained from a man in his forties with alopecia areata. Some clones in this sample may be carry-over from other donors' samples.

V usage is TRBV12-3 or TRBV12-4 and J usage is TRBJ1-6, with 8 bases that match TRBD1. V lost 3 bases to trimming and J lost 10 bases; unmatched junction nucleotides: 5. The length of the CDR3 is 14 residues. The CDR3 sequence: CASSLPGGGSPLHF. The CDR3 nucleotides are TGTGCCAGCAGTTTGCCAGGGGGCGGGTCACCCCTCCACTTT.

This chain links TRBV27 with TRBJ2-1, with 7 bases fitting TRBD1. Unmatched junction bases numbered 6, after V lost 6 bases and J lost 4 bases. The CDR3 consists of 14 residues. CDR1 is MNHEY and CDR2 is SMNVEV in the germline V gene (reference sequence). The CDR3 reads CASSQGQPYNEQFF. The DNA for the CDR3 is TGTGCCAGCAGCCAGGGACAGCCTTACAATGAGCAGTTCTTC.

This clonotype was detected ten times or more. The chain carries TRBV28 and TRBJ1-1; D ambiguous. V lost 6 bases and J lost 4, with 9 bases in between. CDR1 and CDR2 from the germline V gene are MDHEN and SYDVKM. The CDR3 spans 12 residues. The DNA of the CDR3 is TGTGCCAGCAGGCAACCCGGCACTGAAGCTTTCTTT. Translation: CASRQPGTEAFF.

The rearrangement links TRBV21-1 to TRBJ2-3; the table assigns TRBD1, which was not confirmed against the DNA. TRBV21-1 is classified as a pseudogene. The CDR3 contains 19 residues. The CDR3 is CASSKAGAPGTISTDTQYF. The CDR3 coding sequence is TGTGCCAGCAGCAAAGCTGGCGCCCCAGGGACCATAAGCACAGATACGCAGTATTTT.

This clonotype was seen a few times. CDR3 protein: CASSPGQGKQYV. DNA of the CDR3: TGTGCCAGCAGCCCGGGACAGGGAAAGCAGTACGTC. The V gene is TRBV7-9, the J gene TRBJ2-7; 9 nucleotides match TRBD1. Unmatched junction bases numbered 4, after V lost 5 bases and J lost 8 bases. CDR3 length equals 12 residues. Germline V lookup: CDR1 SEHNR, CDR2 FQNEAQ (reference sequence).

At least ten counts were recorded for this clonotype. This chain links TRBV10-3 with TRBJ2-7; TRBD1 is a possible D gene (6 bases). The germline gives CDR1 ENHRY, CDR2 SYGVKD. With 7 bases removed from V and 0 bases from J, the gap between germline ends came to 13 bases. The CDR3 contains 14 residues. CDR3 nucleotide sequence: TGTGCCATCAAACAGGGCCTGTCCTCCTACGAGCAGTACTTC. Translated, it gives CAIKQGLSSYEQYF.

The chain is built from TRBV7-9 and TRBJ2-1; D call uncertain. This CDR3 region has 12 residues. The germline CDR1 and CDR2 sequences are SEHNR and FQNEAQ (reference sequence). Trimming took off 1 base at V and 8 bases at J, with 6 bases between the two ends. The CDR3 is CASSLVGYEQFF. CDR3 nucleotide sequence: TGTGCCAGCAGCTTAGTAGGGTATGAGCAGTTCTTC.

V is TRBV7-8 and J is TRBJ1-5; D might be TRBD1 (6 bases). Germline assignment: CDR1 SGHVS and CDR2 FQNEAQ. The CDR3 extends over 15 amino acids. Trimming removed 1 base at V and 4 bases at J, with 11 bases between. The CDR3 nucleotides read TGTGCCAGCAGCTTAGAAGGGCAGGGGAATCAGCCCCAGCATTTT. It is translated as CASSLEGQGNQPQHF.

J is TRBJ2-1 and V is TRBV5-1; 8 bases are a match to TRBD1. The CDR3 runs 15 residues. Germline assignment: CDR1 SGHRS and CDR2 YFSETQ. Trimming cost V 0 bases and J 5 bases; bases outside gene matches: 4. The CDR3 region has the DNA TGCGCCAGCAGCTTGGCCGGACAGGGTAACAATGAGCAGTTCTTC. Translating it yields CASSLAGQGNNEQFF.

This clonotype was observed a few times. The V gene is TRBV28, the J gene TRBJ2-2; D remains ambiguous. Germline CDR1 reads MDHEN; CDR2 reads SYDVKM. The CDR3 covers 15 residues. Trimming cost V 1 base and J 0 bases, with 6 bases left between them. The CDR3 sequence is CASSLSGPNTGELFF. CDR3 bases: TGTGCCAGCAGTTTATCAGGTCCGAACACCGGGGAGCTGTTTTTT. Based on the CDR3 plus reference TRBV28 and TRBJ2-2, the full variable domain is DVKVTQSSRYLVKRTGEKVFLECVQDMDHENMFWYRQDPGLGLRLIYFSYDVKMKEKGDIPEGYSVSREKKERFSLILESASTNQTSMYLCASSLSGPNTGELFFGEGSRLTVL.

The chain uses TRBV5-4 and TRBJ2-7; 8 nucleotides align to TRBD2. The CDR3 is made up of 17 amino acids. The germline V gene has CDR1 SGHNT and CDR2 YYREEE (reference sequence). Trimming at V came to 4 bases and at J to 5 bases, leaving 17 bases not matched to a gene. In nucleotides, the CDR3 is TGTGCCAGCAGCGTCCTGGGATTCGCGGGAGGCAGCAACGAGCAGTACTTC. Amino acids: CASSVLGFAGGSNEQYF.

This clonotype occurred many times. The genes are TRBV9 and TRBJ2-5; TRBD2 matches at 12 bases. Germline-derived CDR1 and CDR2 are SGDLS and YYNGEE. The V and J ends lost 3 bases and 0 bases, in that order; junction bases with no gene match: 0. CDR3 size: 15 residues. The CDR3 spells CASSGTSGNQETQYF. The CDR3 DNA reads TGTGCCAGCAGCGGGACTAGCGGGAACCAAGAGACCCAGTACTTC.

J is TRBJ2-3 and V is TRBV20-1; TRBD1 agrees at 7 bases. Germline CDR1 reads DFQATT; CDR2 reads SNEGSKA (reference sequence). Trimming took 0 bases from V and 3 from J; bases not matched to a gene: 6. This CDR3 has 15 amino acids. CDR3 in amino acids: CSARDSDRVTDTQYF. Written as DNA, the CDR3 is TGCAGTGCTAGAGATTCTGACAGGGTGACAGATACGCAGTATTTT.

Details on this clonotype: This may stem from a read error, because a much larger clone lies one nucleotide away. This chain joins TRBV9 and TRBJ2-3, with D perhaps given as TRBD1 or TRBD2 (5 bases each). Germline loops: CDR1 SGDLS, CDR2 YYNGEE. The CDR3 consists of 16 residues. V was trimmed by 0 bases and J by 0 bases, leaving 11 bases between them. The CDR3 protein is CASSVGFRDSTDTQYF. The CDR3 bases are TGTGCCAGCAGCGTAGGTTTCCGGGACAGCACAGATACGCAGTATTTT.